The table lists the clone carrying this T cell receptor (beta chain) with a few counts. Its antigen is not identified. The CDR3 has 16 amino acids. The V gene end was trimmed by 5 bases and the J gene end by 2 bases; junction bases not matched to a gene: 11. The sample is drawn from a study of T-cell memory formation after mild COVID-19. Points from the study as a whole: Clones shrinking between day 15 and 85 showed a balanced CD4/CD8 split, and those that grew later tilted toward CD4+.

Constant-segment primers served in 5'RACE that generated TCR alpha and TCR beta cDNA libraries bearing sample barcodes and UMIs. TCRdb re-called the 5' RACE reads through MiXCR, storing one row per CDR3 protein. The sample carries 450,000 or so distinct CDR3 sequences, 20% to 25% recorded once. Sequenced material: PBMCs or a T cell subset sorted from them (not recorded which). This chain joins TRBV12-3 or TRBV12-4 and TRBJ2-7, with 8 bases identical to TRBD1. The sequence came from an adult woman who had mild COVID-19 (a few samples of this study predate the infection). Cell type and time point are not known. Written as DNA, the CDR3 is TGTGCCAGCAGTCTACAGACAGGGGCTGCGACCTACGAGCAGTACTTC. Translated, it gives CASSLQTGAATYEQYF.